The 6 T cell receptor beta chains below were found in one sample sequenced in a study of CD8+ T cells in alopecia areata. Extracted RNA was reverse transcribed into cDNA, the sequencing template. Repertoires were generated with immunoSEQ multiplex PCR, while TCRdb's copy carries only in-frame clones and drops some. There are around 140,000 clones in the sample; more than 45% occur only once, and roughly 7.5% lies in the top ten. The sample was CD4+ T cells sorted from blood. The receptors come from a human donor with alopecia areata.

This clone was counted between two and nine times. This chain uses TRBV28 with TRBJ1-2; possible D gene TRBD1, 5 bases. The germline gives CDR1 MDHEN, CDR2 SYDVKM. The CDR3 is 14 amino acids. With 6 bases removed from V and 4 bases from J, the gap between germline ends came to 15 bases. Here the CDR3 reads CASSPPGRSYGYTF. The CDR3 coding sequence is TGTGCCAGCAGCCCTCCGGGGCGTAGCTATGGCTACACCTTC.

This clone turned up a few times. The V call is TRBV29-1, the J call TRBJ2-2; no clear D gene. V lost 7 bases, J lost 4 bases, and 7 bases lay in between. From germline, CDR1 is SQVTM and CDR2 ANQGSEA. CDR3 length: 11 residues. In DNA form, the CDR3 reads TGCAGCGGGAAGGGCACCGGGGAGCTGTTTTTT. Translating gives CSGKGTGELFF.

The chain employs TRBV5-6 and TRBJ2-1, with a tentative D call TRBD2 (6 bases). This CDR3 has 16 amino acids. The germline V and J ends were trimmed by 3 bases and 7 bases, with 20 bases remaining between them. Germline-derived CDR1 and CDR2 are SGHDT and YYEEEE. Here the CDR3 DNA reads TGTGCCAGCAGCTCGGCCATGTCGGGAGCAAGGAATGAGCAGTTCTTC. Translated: CASSSAMSGARNEQFF.

The chain links TRBV5-1 to TRBJ2-5; TRBD1 might be the D (5 bases). This CDR3 is 14 amino acids long. Trimming left V 4 bases short and J 0 bases short, with 10 bases between. Germline values: CDR1 SGHRS, CDR2 YFSETQ. CDR3 protein: CASSPYRYQETQYF. The DNA for the CDR3 is TGCGCCAGCAGCCCGTACAGGTACCAAGAGACCCAGTACTTC. The variable domain in full, with the rest retrieved from reference TRBV5-1 and TRBJ2-5, is KAGVTQTPRYLIKTRGQQVTLSCSPISGHRSVSWYQQTPGQGLQFLFEYFSETQRNKGNFPGRFSGRQFSNSRSEMNVSTLELGDSALYLCASSPYRYQETQYFGPGTRLLVL.

The V gene is TRBV4-1, the J gene TRBJ2-3; D tentatively reads TRBD1 or TRBD2 (5 bases each). The CDR3 extends over 16 amino acids. Germline V gene sequence: CDR1 MGHRA, CDR2 YSYEKL. Deletions cut 0 bases from V and 4 bases from J, with 14 bases between. The CDR3 spells CASSQDWGIGADTQYF. The CDR3 nucleotides are TGCGCCAGCAGCCAAGATTGGGGGATTGGGGCAGATACGCAGTATTTT.

The CDR3 DNA reads as TGTGCCAGCAGTTTATTGGGGGGGCCAACCGCCCAAGAGACCCAGTACTTC. It is translated as CASSLLGGPTAQETQYF. The chain carries TRBV27 and TRBJ2-5; TRBD2 might be the D (7 bases). V lost 1 base and J lost 1, with 16 bases in between. The germline V gene has CDR1 MNHEY and CDR2 SMNVEV (reference sequence). This CDR3 has 17 residues.